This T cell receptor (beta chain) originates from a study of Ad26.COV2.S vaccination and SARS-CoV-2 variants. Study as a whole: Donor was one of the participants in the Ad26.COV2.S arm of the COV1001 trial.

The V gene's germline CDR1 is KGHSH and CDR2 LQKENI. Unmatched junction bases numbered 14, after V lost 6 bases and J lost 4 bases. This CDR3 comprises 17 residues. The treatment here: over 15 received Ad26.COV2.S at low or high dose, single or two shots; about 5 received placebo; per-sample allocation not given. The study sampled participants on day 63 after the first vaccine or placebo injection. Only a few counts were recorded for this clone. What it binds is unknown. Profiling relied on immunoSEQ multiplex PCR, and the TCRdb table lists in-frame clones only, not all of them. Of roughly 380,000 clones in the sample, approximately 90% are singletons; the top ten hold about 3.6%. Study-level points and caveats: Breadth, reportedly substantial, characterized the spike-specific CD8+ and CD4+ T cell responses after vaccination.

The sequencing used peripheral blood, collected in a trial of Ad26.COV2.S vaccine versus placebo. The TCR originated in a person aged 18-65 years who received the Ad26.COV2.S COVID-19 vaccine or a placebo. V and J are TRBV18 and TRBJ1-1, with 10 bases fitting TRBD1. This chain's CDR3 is CASSPETGGGGSTEAFF. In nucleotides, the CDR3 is TGTGCCAGCTCGCCGGAGACAGGGGGCGGCGGAAGCACTGAAGCTTTCTTT.